This is a list of T cell receptor beta chains from one sample in a study of shared clonotypes between healthy human individuals. The protocol was immunoSEQ multiplex PCR, while the TCRdb copy is restricted to in-frame clones and leaves out a portion. This table holds 400,000 to 550,000 clones, around 79% found once. The sample comprised PBMCs. The receptors here all came from a woman aged 40 to 55 in good health. Some clones in this sample may be carry-over from other donors' samples. Each CDR3 is given with its conserved first and last residue. The D gene is left open where the match is weak. A row's size may be missing; if present it is once, few, many or a size class.

DNA: TGTGCCAGCAGTGACGGACAGGGTAGAGAAAAACTGTTTTTT
CDR3: CASSDGQGREKLFF
size: .
D: TRBD1
V: TRBV2
J: TRBJ1-4

DNA: TGCGCCAGCAGCCAAGGAGACAGGGGCTACACAGATACGCAGTATTTT
CDR3: CASSQGDRGYTDTQYF
size: .
D: TRBD1
V: TRBV4-1
J: TRBJ2-3

DNA: TGTGCCAGCAGTAACCCTACAGGGTCCGGTATCGGAGATACGCAGTATTTT
CDR3: CASSNPTGSGIGDTQYF
size: few
D: .
V: TRBV2
J: TRBJ2-3

DNA: TGTGCCAGCAGCCAATCCCCTCGCCGGGACCAGCCCCAGCATTTT
CDR3: CASSQSPRRDQPQHF
size: .
D: .
V: TRBV16
J: TRBJ1-5

DNA: TGTGCCAGCAGTACCGCTAGCGGCCCCTGGGGCCAGCAGTACTTC
CDR3: CASSTASGPWGQQYF
size: .
D: TRBD2
V: TRBV28
J: TRBJ2-7

DNA: TGTGCCAGCAGGCCCGGACTAGCGGGAGTGAATGAGCAGTTCTTC
CDR3: CASRPGLAGVNEQFF
size: .
D: TRBD2
V: TRBV6-6
J: TRBJ2-1

DNA: TGTGCCAGCAGTGAAAATAGACTAGCGGGAGTCTACGAGCAGTACTTC
CDR3: CASSENRLAGVYEQYF
size: .
D: TRBD2
V: TRBV6-1
J: TRBJ2-7

DNA: TGTGCCAGCAGCCGACAGGGAGGACAAGCTTTCTTT
CDR3: CASSRQGGQAFF
size: .
D: TRBD1
V: TRBV7-9
J: TRBJ1-1

DNA: TGTGCCAGCAGTGAATTGGGGTACGAGCAGTACTTC
CDR3: CASSELGYEQYF
size: .
D: .
V: TRBV6-1
J: TRBJ2-7

DNA: TGTGCCAGCTCACCCCTGGGACTAGCGGGTTCGTCTGGGGCCAACGTCCTGACTTTC
CDR3: CASSPLGLAGSSGANVLTF
size: many
D: TRBD2
V: TRBV18
J: TRBJ2-6

DNA: TGCGCCAGCAGCCAGCTACCCCCTAGCGGGAGATGGAATGAGCAGTTCTTC
CDR3: CASSQLPPSGRWNEQFF
size: .
D: TRBD2
V: TRBV4-1
J: TRBJ2-1

DNA: TGTGCCAGCAGCTTAAGCGGGGGACAGCTGAACACTGAAGCTTTCTTT
CDR3: CASSLSGGQLNTEAFF
size: .
D: TRBD1
V: TRBV7-3
J: TRBJ1-1

DNA: TGTGCCAGCAGTTTAATGGTGGGGGCAGGGCACTACGAGCAGTACTTC
CDR3: CASSLMVGAGHYEQYF
size: .
D: .
V: TRBV28
J: TRBJ2-7

DNA: TGTGCCTGGAGCGGGTCCCCCTTTAACTATGTCTACACCTTC
CDR3: CAWSGSPFNYVYTF
size: .
D: .
V: TRBV30
J: TRBJ1-2

DNA: TGTGCCAGCAGCCATGCGAAGGGAGCAGATACGCAGTATTTT
CDR3: CASSHAKGADTQYF
size: .
D: .
V: TRBV9
J: TRBJ2-3

DNA: TGTGCCAGCTCACCGCGGACAGGGGCTGGGGCCAACGTCCTGACTTTC
CDR3: CASSPRTGAGANVLTF
size: .
D: TRBD1
V: TRBV18
J: TRBJ2-6

DNA: TGTGCCAGCCTACAGTCAGGACAGGGAGTGTATGGCTACACCTTC
CDR3: CASLQSGQGVYGYTF
size: .
D: TRBD1
V: TRBV2
J: TRBJ1-2

DNA: TGTGCCAGTAGCGTAACAGGGGGGAACACTGAAGCTTTCTTT
CDR3: CASSVTGGNTEAFF
size: .
D: TRBD1
V: TRBV19
J: TRBJ1-1

DNA: TGTGCCAGCTCGCCGACGGGTGACTCTGGCTACACCTTC
CDR3: CASSPTGDSGYTF
size: once
D: .
V: TRBV18
J: TRBJ1-2

DNA: TGTGCCAGCTCACCGAAGCCTAGCGGGAGCGCCGGGGAGCTGTTTTTT
CDR3: CASSPKPSGSAGELFF
size: once
D: TRBD2
V: TRBV18
J: TRBJ2-2

DNA: TGTGCCAGCAGCTTCGCCCAGGGAGCTGGAAACACCATATATTTT
CDR3: CASSFAQGAGNTIYF
size: once
D: .
V: TRBV11-2
J: TRBJ1-3

DNA: TGCAGCGTTCAAGGTGTAGCGTCCTACAATGAGCAGTTCTTC
CDR3: CSVQGVASYNEQFF
size: .
D: .
V: TRBV29-1
J: TRBJ2-1

DNA: TGTGCCAGCAGTTTATCCACTTCTAACTATGGCTACACCTTC
CDR3: CASSLSTSNYGYTF
size: .
D: .
V: TRBV28
J: TRBJ1-2

DNA: TGTGCCAGCAGCTTTCAGGGGGGGACTGAAGCTTTCTTT
CDR3: CASSFQGGTEAFF
size: .
D: TRBD1
V: TRBV11-2
J: TRBJ1-1

DNA: TGTGCCAGCAGTGAAGTTCCTACAATGAAACAGTTCTTC
CDR3: CASSEVPTMKQFF
size: .
D: .
V: TRBV2
J: TRBJ2-1

DNA: TGTGCCAGCAGTGTTTCGGGGCCCTATGGCTACACCTTC
CDR3: CASSVSGPYGYTF
size: .
D: .
V: TRBV2
J: TRBJ1-2

DNA: TGTGCCAGCAGCTCTAGCGGGAGGCCGACAGATACGCAGTATTTT
CDR3: CASSSSGRPTDTQYF
size: .
D: TRBD2
V: TRBV5-6
J: TRBJ2-3

DNA: TGCGCCAGCCTGTGTCATCCGGAGTTATACTTC
CDR3: CASLCHPELYF
size: once
D: .
V: TRBV10-1
J: TRBJ2-7

DNA: TGTGCCAGTACCCCCGTACAGGGGAAGGTCACTGAAGCTTTCTTT
CDR3: CASTPVQGKVTEAFF
size: once
D: TRBD1
V: TRBV19
J: TRBJ1-1

DNA: TGTGCCAGCAGCTTAGAAGGTTACGGGAGGGAAACTGAAGCTTTCTTT
CDR3: CASSLEGYGRETEAFF
size: .
D: .
V: TRBV13
J: TRBJ1-1

DNA: TGTGCCAGCAGTTGGTCCCCTCTTACTGAAGCTTTCTTT
CDR3: CASSWSPLTEAFF
size: .
D: .
V: TRBV6-5
J: TRBJ1-1

DNA: TGCGCCAGCAGCTTGCCTCTAGCCCCACTGGGGCAGTTCTTC
CDR3: CASSLPLAPLGQFF
size: .
D: .
V: TRBV5-1
J: TRBJ2-1

DNA: TGTGCCAGCAGGGAGGGCTTGGGGATGGGTGAAAAACTGTTTTTT
CDR3: CASREGLGMGEKLFF
size: .
D: .
V: TRBV28
J: TRBJ1-4

DNA: TGTGCCTGGAGTGTCGAGCAGACGATCACAGATACGCAGTATTTT
CDR3: CAWSVEQTITDTQYF
size: .
D: .
V: TRBV30
J: TRBJ2-3

DNA: TGTGCCAGCAGCCAATATCAGTATGGCTACACCTTC
CDR3: CASSQYQYGYTF
size: .
D: .
V: TRBV14
J: TRBJ1-2

DNA: TGTGCCATTTTACCCACAGGGATTAAGACCGGGGAGCTGTTTTTT
CDR3: CAILPTGIKTGELFF
size: .
D: .
V: TRBV7-8
J: TRBJ2-2

DNA: TGTGCCAGTACCACCAACAAGAACTTGGGCACAGATACGCAGTATTTT
CDR3: CASTTNKNLGTDTQYF
size: .
D: .
V: TRBV19
J: TRBJ2-3

DNA: TGTGCCAGCAGTTTACTAGCTAGCGCAACCCGGCGGGATACGCAGTATTTT
CDR3: CASSLLASATRRDTQYF
size: .
D: .
V: TRBV28
J: TRBJ2-3

DNA: TGTGCCACCAGCAGAGATGGCGGGAGGCTAGCGGACCTAACCTACGAGCAGTACTTC
CDR3: CATSRDGGRLADLTYEQYF
size: .
D: TRBD2
V: TRBV15
J: TRBJ2-7

DNA: TGTGCCAGCAGGCGGGACAGGGGTTACGATCAGCCCCAGCATTTT
CDR3: CASRRDRGYDQPQHF
size: .
D: TRBD1
V: TRBV27
J: TRBJ1-5

DNA: TGTGCCAGCAGCCCGCGGACAGGGGGCTCTGGAAACACCATATATTTT
CDR3: CASSPRTGGSGNTIYF
size: few
D: TRBD1
V: TRBV7-3
J: TRBJ1-3

DNA: TGCGCCAGCCCCTCACAGGACAGGGGGCTTAAAAACATTCAGTACTTC
CDR3: CASPSQDRGLKNIQYF
size: .
D: TRBD1
V: TRBV23-1
J: TRBJ2-4

DNA: TGTGCCAGCAGTGAACAAATAGGTAGCTCCTACGAGCAGTACTTC
CDR3: CASSEQIGSSYEQYF
size: .
D: .
V: TRBV6-1
J: TRBJ2-7

DNA: TGTGCCAGCAGCACCGAGGGGCTAGCGGCCTACAATGAGCAGTTCTTC
CDR3: CASSTEGLAAYNEQFF
size: .
D: TRBD2
V: TRBV7-8
J: TRBJ2-1

DNA: TGTGCCAGTAGTTCTCGATCGGGGCTGGCTGAAAAACTGTTTTTT
CDR3: CASSSRSGLAEKLFF
size: .
D: .
V: TRBV19
J: TRBJ1-4

DNA: TGTGCCAGCAGCCAATCAGGGGGGGGCGTCCTCTACGAGCAGTACTTC
CDR3: CASSQSGGGVLYEQYF
size: .
D: .
V: TRBV5-4
J: TRBJ2-7

DNA: TGCGCCAGCAGCTTCTACGCGGGAGGTGTCAATGAGCAGTTCTTC
CDR3: CASSFYAGGVNEQFF
size: .
D: TRBD2
V: TRBV5-1
J: TRBJ2-1

DNA: TGTGCCAGCAGTCCTTTGACTAGTACAGATACGCAGTATTTT
CDR3: CASSPLTSTDTQYF
size: .
D: .
V: TRBV2
J: TRBJ2-3

DNA: TGTGCCAGCAGCCTTGTGGGGGGCTACGAGCAGTACTTC
CDR3: CASSLVGGYEQYF
size: many
D: .
V: TRBV6-5
J: TRBJ2-7

DNA: TGTGCCAGCAGCCCCAGACAGGCTCCCTACGAGCAGTACTTC
CDR3: CASSPRQAPYEQYF
size: .
D: .
V: TRBV7-9
J: TRBJ2-7

DNA: TGTGCCAGCAGTTTAATTTCCCGGGATGGCTACACCTTC
CDR3: CASSLISRDGYTF
size: .
D: .
V: TRBV27
J: TRBJ1-2

DNA: TGCGCCAGCAGCTTGGAGGGGAGGGTATATGGCTACACCTTC
CDR3: CASSLEGRVYGYTF
size: .
D: .
V: TRBV5-1
J: TRBJ1-2

DNA: TGTGCCAGCAGCGCCAGACAGGGAAACACCATATATTTT
CDR3: CASSARQGNTIYF
size: .
D: .
V: TRBV5-6
J: TRBJ1-3

DNA: TGCGCCAGCAGCTTGGGGTCTAGCAGGACCGGGGAGCTGTTTTTT
CDR3: CASSLGSSRTGELFF
size: .
D: .
V: TRBV5-1
J: TRBJ2-2

DNA: TGTGCCAGCAGCGGAGATGGTGCAACTAATGAAAAACTGTTTTTT
CDR3: CASSGDGATNEKLFF
size: .
D: .
V: TRBV5-5
J: TRBJ1-4

DNA: TGTGCCAGCACCCCATTGGATAATCAGTACGAGCAGTACTTC
CDR3: CASTPLDNQYEQYF
size: .
D: .
V: TRBV14
J: TRBJ2-7

DNA: TGTGCCAGCAGTGATTCGACAGGGGCTGTTGGCTACACCTTC
CDR3: CASSDSTGAVGYTF
size: .
D: TRBD1
V: TRBV9
J: TRBJ1-2

DNA: TGCGCCAGCAGCTTGGAGGGAACCCCTGAAGCTTTCTTT
CDR3: CASSLEGTPEAFF
size: medium-sized
D: .
V: TRBV5-1
J: TRBJ1-1

DNA: TGCGCCAGCAGCTTGGTGGCGGGACGGCTCTACGAGCAGTACTTC
CDR3: CASSLVAGRLYEQYF
size: .
D: .
V: TRBV5-1
J: TRBJ2-7